A selection of T cell receptor beta chains follows, all from one sample in a study of blood T cell repertoires in COVID-19. TCRdb keeps only in-frame clones here, not all; method: immunoSEQ multiplex PCR. The sample yields around 220,000 clones, 65% to 85% seen once. The sequencing input was peripheral blood. The source is a woman aged 40-49 years with active or convalescent COVID-19. CDR3s include the opening cysteine and the closing phenylalanine or tryptophan.

j_call	v_call	cdr3_aa
TRBJ2-1	TRBV6-5	CASSRGSGEQFF
TRBJ2-7	TRBV7-9	CASSLGGVTPTF
TRBJ1-2	TRBV3-1/TRBV3-2	CASSQNTGGSGYTF
TRBJ1-5	TRBV7-2	CASSRTEINQPQHF
TRBJ2-5	TRBV13	CASSLAGDSQETQYF
TRBJ2-5	TRBV9	CASSVDWEAGGRETQYF
TRBJ1-5	TRBV6-5	CASKDREGLRQPQHF
TRBJ2-2	TRBV28	CASSPEGGSTGELFF
TRBJ1-1	TRBV9	CASSLQGVNTEAFF
TRBJ2-1	TRBV15	CATSREGRGSSYNEQFF
TRBJ1-1	TRBV6-6	CASSRGQGAGEAFF
TRBJ2-3	TRBV6-1	CASSELNGGAEYF
TRBJ2-1	TRBV10-2	CASSEPRASGGYEQFF
TRBJ2-3	TRBV11-2	CASRGRGAASTDTQYF
TRBJ2-5	TRBV19	CASSISGDRGQRETQYF
TRBJ1-1	TRBV11-2	CASSQWGQGPTEAFF
TRBJ1-6	TRBV5-1	CASSLSGGDSPLHF
TRBJ2-3	TRBV9	CASSVDRSRATDTQYF
TRBJ1-2	TRBV18	CASSPRDNVYGYTF
TRBJ2-3	TRBV28	CASTLPSRDTQYF
TRBJ1-2	TRBV6-5	CATRVGLSNYGYTF
TRBJ2-7	TRBV30	CAWSQGGYYEQYF
TRBJ1-6	TRBV14	CASSQDAAGGSPLHF
TRBJ1-1	TRBV5-4	CASRDRTGGNTEAFF
TRBJ1-6	TRBV18	CASSPPVRGNSPLHF
TRBJ2-5	TRBV7-2	CASSFGGAWGQETQYF
TRBJ1-2	TRBV19	CASSRQGRYGYTF
TRBJ2-3	TRBV15	CATSRSAQDRGTTDTQYF
TRBJ1-6	TRBV27	CASSLRGQGWVPLHF
TRBJ2-6	TRBV24-1	CATGTGGAAGANVLTF